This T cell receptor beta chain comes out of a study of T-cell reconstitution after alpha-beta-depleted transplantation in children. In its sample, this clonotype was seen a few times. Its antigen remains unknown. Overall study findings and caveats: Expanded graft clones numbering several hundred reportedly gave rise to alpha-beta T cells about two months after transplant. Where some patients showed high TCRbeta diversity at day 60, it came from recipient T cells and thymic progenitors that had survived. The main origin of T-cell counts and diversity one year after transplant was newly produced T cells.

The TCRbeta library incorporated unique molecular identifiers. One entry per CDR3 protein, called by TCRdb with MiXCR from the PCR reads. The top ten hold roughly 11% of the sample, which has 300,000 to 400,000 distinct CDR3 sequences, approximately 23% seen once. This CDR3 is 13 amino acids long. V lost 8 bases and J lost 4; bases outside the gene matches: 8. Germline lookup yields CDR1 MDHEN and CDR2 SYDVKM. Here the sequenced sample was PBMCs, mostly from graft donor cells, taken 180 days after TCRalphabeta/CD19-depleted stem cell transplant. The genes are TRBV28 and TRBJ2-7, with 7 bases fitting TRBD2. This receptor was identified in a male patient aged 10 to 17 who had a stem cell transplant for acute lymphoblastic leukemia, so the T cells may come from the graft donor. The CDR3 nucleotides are TGTGCCAGCGTTCCGGGACTACCTTACGAGCAGTACTTC. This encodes CASVPGLPYEQYF.